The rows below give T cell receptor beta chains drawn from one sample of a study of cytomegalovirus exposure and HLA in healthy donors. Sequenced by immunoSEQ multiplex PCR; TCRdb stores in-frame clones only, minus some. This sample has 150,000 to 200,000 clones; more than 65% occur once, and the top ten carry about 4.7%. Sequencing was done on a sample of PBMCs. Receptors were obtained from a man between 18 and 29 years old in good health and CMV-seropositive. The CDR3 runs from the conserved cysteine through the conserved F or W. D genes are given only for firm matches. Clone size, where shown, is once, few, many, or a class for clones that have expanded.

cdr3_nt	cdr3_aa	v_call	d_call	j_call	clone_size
TGTGCCAGCAGCTTGGCAGGGCATGGTGGCTACACCTTC	CASSLAGHGGYTF	TRBV5-6	.	TRBJ1-2	.
TGTGCCACCAGCAGAGATCCAGGGGTCACTGAAGCTTTCTTT	CATSRDPGVTEAFF	TRBV15	.	TRBJ1-1	.
TGCGCCAGCAGTGAAACACAGGGTTCCGGTAATGGCTACACCTTC	CASSETQGSGNGYTF	TRBV10-2	.	TRBJ1-2	once
TGTGCCAGCAGCGTAACCTTTGCGGGAGCCCTACAAGAGACCCAGTACTTC	CASSVTFAGALQETQYF	TRBV7-8	TRBD2	TRBJ2-5	.
TGCGCCAGCAGTCTCGGGGTAGCGGGAAATGAGCAGTTCTTC	CASSLGVAGNEQFF	TRBV5-1	TRBD2	TRBJ2-1	once
TGTGCCAGCAGCTTACAAGGGGGCGCTGACTACTATGGCTACACCTTC	CASSLQGGADYYGYTF	TRBV7-8	TRBD1	TRBJ1-2	.
TGTGCCAGCAGCCTCCAGGGGATCACAGATACGCAGTATTTT	CASSLQGITDTQYF	TRBV7-2	.	TRBJ2-3	.
TGTGCCAGCAGCCCGCCCAAGCCTGAAGCTTTCTTT	CASSPPKPEAFF	TRBV11-1	.	TRBJ1-1	.
TGTGCCAGCAGTCAGATTATCTCTGGGGCCAACGTCCTGACTTTC	CASSQIISGANVLTF	TRBV2	.	TRBJ2-6	.
TGTGCCAGCAGTTCTACCGGACAGCCGAACACTGAAGCTTTCTTT	CASSSTGQPNTEAFF	TRBV28	.	TRBJ1-1	.
TGTGCCAGCAGCTCAAGTCCTACCGGGGGCACAGATACGCAGTATTTT	CASSSSPTGGTDTQYF	TRBV5-5	.	TRBJ2-3	.
TGCGCCAGCAGCCAAGAATGGGGAGGCCATGAGCAGTTCTTC	CASSQEWGGHEQFF	TRBV4-1	.	TRBJ2-1	.
TGCGCCAGCAGCTTCGACAGGGGGTTGTCACCCCTCCACTTT	CASSFDRGLSPLHF	TRBV5-1	TRBD1	TRBJ1-6	once
TGTGCCAGCAGCTTAGGGGGCGAACCGACCCAGTACTTC	CASSLGGEPTQYF	TRBV7-2	.	TRBJ2-5	.
TGCGCCAGCAGCCAAGGCCTTCGGCGGCAGAGCTCAGGGGACCGCAATCAGCCCCAGCATTTT	CASSQGLRRQSSGDRNQPQHF	TRBV4-1	.	TRBJ1-5	.
TGTGCCAGCAGCTTACGGGGGGAAAAACTGTTTTTT	CASSLRGEKLFF	TRBV7-9	.	TRBJ1-4	.
TGTGCCAGCAGTTCGGGCCGACAGGATGGACCAGATACGCAGTATTTT	CASSSGRQDGPDTQYF	TRBV6-5	.	TRBJ2-3	.
TGTGCCAGCAGCTCTACAGGGCCCTATGGCTACACCTTC	CASSSTGPYGYTF	TRBV11-2	.	TRBJ1-2	.
TGTGCCAGCAGCTTAGCGGGTGGCCAGGGGGACACTGAAGCTTTCTTT	CASSLAGGQGDTEAFF	TRBV7-9	TRBD1	TRBJ1-1	few
TGTGCCAGCAGCCGTTCCACGGTCAATTCACCCCTCCACTTT	CASSRSTVNSPLHF	TRBV6-5	.	TRBJ1-6	.